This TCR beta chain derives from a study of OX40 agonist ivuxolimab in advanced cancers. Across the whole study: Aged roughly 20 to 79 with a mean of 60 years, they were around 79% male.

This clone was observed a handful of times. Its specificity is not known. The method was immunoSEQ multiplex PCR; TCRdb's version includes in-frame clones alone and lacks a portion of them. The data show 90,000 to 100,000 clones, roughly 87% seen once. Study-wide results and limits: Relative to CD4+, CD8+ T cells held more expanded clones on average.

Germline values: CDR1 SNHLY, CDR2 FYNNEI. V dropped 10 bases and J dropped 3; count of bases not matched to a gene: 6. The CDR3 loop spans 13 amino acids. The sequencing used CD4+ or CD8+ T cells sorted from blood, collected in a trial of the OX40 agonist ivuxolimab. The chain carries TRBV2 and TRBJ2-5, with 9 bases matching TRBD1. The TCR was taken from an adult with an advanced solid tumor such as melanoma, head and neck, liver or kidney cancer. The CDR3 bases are TGTGCCACCAGCCGGGACAGGGAAGAGACCCAGTACTTC. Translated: CATSRDREETQYF.